The 27 T cell receptor beta chains listed next were all sequenced from one sample in a study of identical twins. One entry per CDR3 protein, called by TCRdb with MiXCR from the 5' RACE reads. This table has hundreds of thousands of distinct CDR3 sequences, 7% appearing once. In addition, the sample was reused for a study of yellow fever vaccine responses in identical twins.

Sequencing used memory (CD45RO+) T cells sorted from blood. These receptors were taken from a woman aged 18-29 years in good health.

This clonotype was picked up many times. The chain links TRBV16 to TRBJ1-2; a weak D match, TRBD1 (6 bases). This CDR3 spans 15 amino acids. Germline V gene sequence: CDR1 KGHSY, CDR2 FQNENV. Trimming cost V 0 bases and J 2 bases, with 10 bases left between them. The CDR3 loop is CASSQSTGTNYGYTF. As DNA, the CDR3 is TGTGCCAGCAGCCAATCTACCGGGACAAACTATGGCTACACCTTC. The entire variable domain, with the rest obtained from reference TRBV16 and TRBJ1-2, is as follows: GEEVAQTPKHLVRGEGQKAKLYCAPIKGHSYVFWYQQVLKNEFKFLISFQNENVFDETGMPKERFSAKCLPNSPCSLEIQATKLEDSAVYFCASSQSTGTNYGYTFGSGTRLTVV.

The chain links TRBV14 to TRBJ2-1; perhaps TRBD2 as D (6 bases). The CDR3 runs 17 residues. The germline V and J ends were trimmed by 2 bases and 0 bases, with 14 bases remaining between them. CDR1 and CDR2 (germline): SGHDN, FVKESK. DNA of the CDR3: TGTGCCAGCAGCCAAACGGGACTGCGGGGCTCCTACAATGAGCAGTTCTTC. This sequence encodes CASSQTGLRGSYNEQFF.

V and J are TRBV27 and TRBJ2-7; the match to TRBD1 covers 7 bases. Germline V lookup: CDR1 MNHEY, CDR2 SMNVEV (reference sequence). The V and J ends lost 6 bases and 3 bases, in that order; junction bases with no gene match: 8. This CDR3 is built from 14 residues. The CDR3 DNA follows: TGTGCCAGCAGCCCCCGGGACAGCAACTACGAGCAGTACGTC. Its translation: CASSPRDSNYEQYV.

This clonotype was seen ten or more times. This chain uses TRBV3-1 with TRBJ1-1; possible D gene TRBD1, 5 bases. The CDR3 is 16 residues long. Trimming removed 4 bases from V and 4 bases from J, with 19 bases in between. CDR1 LGHDT and CDR2 YNNKEL come from the germline V gene (reference sequence). DNA of the CDR3: TGTGCCAGCAGCCCAACCCAGCGGGGGTTCGGCACTGAAGCTTTCTTT. It is translated as CASSPTQRGFGTEAFF.

The chain recombines TRBV6-1 with TRBJ1-2; no firm D call. Germline loops: CDR1 MNHNS, CDR2 SASEGT. V was pared by 6 bases and J by 3 bases, with 11 bases between. This CDR3 spans 13 amino acids. CDR3 protein: CASRSGLDYGYTF. The CDR3 DNA reads TGTGCCAGCAGAAGCGGATTGGACTATGGCTACACCTTC.

This clonotype was detected only a few times. The V and J genes are TRBV2 and TRBJ1-1, with a possible D match to TRBD1 (5 bases). Germline CDR1 reads SNHLY; CDR2 reads FYNNEI. V shed 5 bases and J shed 1 base, with 17 bases lying between them. The CDR3 has 16 residues. Here the CDR3 reads CASSRGQAITNTEAFF. The CDR3 region has the DNA TGTGCCAGCAGTAGGGGCCAAGCGATTACGAACACTGAAGCTTTCTTT.

This clonotype was detected ten times or more. The chain is built from TRBV14 and TRBJ2-5; unclear D gene. This CDR3 is 14 amino acids long. Trimming removed 1 base from V and 5 bases from J, with 11 bases in between. The germline V gene has CDR1 SGHDN and CDR2 FVKESK. This CDR3 reads CASSQGARSETQYF. The CDR3 nucleotides read TGTGCCAGCAGCCAAGGGGCGCGGTCGGAGACCCAGTACTTC.

This clonotype was detected a few times. CDR3 in DNA: TGCAGCGTTGCCGATGACAGGTCGAACACCGGGGAGCTGTTTTTT. This translates into CSVADDRSNTGELFF. V and J are TRBV29-1 and TRBJ2-2; D is possibly TRBD1 (6 bases). Per the germline V gene, CDR1 is SQVTM and CDR2 is ANQGSEA. The V end was cut by 4 bases, the J end by 0 bases, with 12 bases between. The CDR3 has 15 residues.

This rearrangement joins TRBV15 to TRBJ2-6; perhaps TRBD1 as D (6 bases). CDR1 LNHNV and CDR2 YYDKDF come from the germline V gene (reference sequence). The CDR3 runs to 18 residues. V was pared by 5 bases and J by 0 bases, with 17 bases between. CDR3 amino acids: CATSGSRDIGSGANVLTF. The CDR3 DNA reads TGTGCCACCAGCGGTTCCCGGGACATAGGCTCTGGGGCCAACGTCCTGACTTTC. Using reference TRBV15 and TRBJ2-6 for the parts outside the CDR3, the full variable domain is DAMVIQNPRYQVTQFGKPVTLSCSQTLNHNVMYWYQQKSSQAPKLLFHYYDKDFNNEADTPDNFQSRRPNTSFCFLDIRSPGLGDTAMYLCATSGSRDIGSGANVLTFGAGSRLTVL.

The chain employs TRBV12-3 or TRBV12-4 and TRBJ2-1; 10 bases line up with TRBD2. The CDR3 totals 14 residues. The junction had 2 bases not matched to a gene; V was cut back by 3 bases and J by 6 bases. CDR3: CASSFASGSNEQFF. DNA of the CDR3: TGTGCCAGCAGTTTTGCTAGCGGGAGCAATGAGCAGTTCTTC.

This clonotype appeared a few times. V usage is TRBV20-1 and J usage is TRBJ2-7; the match to TRBD1 covers 8 bases. Trimming took 2 bases from V and 0 from J; bases not matched to a gene: 6. Looked up from germline, CDR1 is DFQATT and CDR2 is SNEGSKA (reference sequence). This CDR3 contains 15 residues. Here the CDR3 reads CSARPGGADSYEQYF. DNA for the CDR3: TGCAGTGCTAGACCAGGGGGCGCGGACTCCTACGAGCAGTACTTC.

The table lists this clonotype with a few counts. The chain links TRBV20-1 to TRBJ2-5; the D gene is possibly TRBD2 (5 bases). CDR3 length: 13 residues. V dropped 5 bases and J dropped 5 bases, with 15 bases sitting between them. Germline loops: CDR1 DFQATT, CDR2 SNEGSKA (reference sequence). The CDR3 is CSAHLAGRETQYF. CDR3 nucleotides: TGCAGTGCTCATCTAGCCGGGCGGGAGACCCAGTACTTC.

V usage is TRBV7-8 and J usage is TRBJ2-7; D is ambiguous. This CDR3 is 13 amino acids long. Between the trimmed V and J ends, which lost 1 base and 4 bases, there was a span of 8 bases. Germline CDR1 reads SGHVS; CDR2 reads FQNEAQ. CDR3 in DNA: TGTGCCAGCAGCTTAGGGCCGAATTACGAGCAGTACTTC. Its protein is CASSLGPNYEQYF.

Only a few counts were recorded for this clonotype. This chain joins TRBV5-1 and TRBJ2-1; 7 nucleotides agree with TRBD1. V lost 0 bases, J lost 7 bases, and 4 bases stayed unmatched. This CDR3 contains 14 residues. From germline, CDR1 is SGHRS and CDR2 YFSETQ. CDR3 protein: CASSLAGQVNEQFF. As DNA, the CDR3 is TGCGCCAGCAGCTTGGCAGGACAGGTAAATGAGCAGTTCTTC.

This chain connects TRBV20-1 to TRBJ2-2; D is unresolved. The CDR3 runs 11 residues. CDR1 and CDR2 (germline): DFQATT, SNEGSKA (reference sequence). V dropped 7 bases and J dropped 4 bases, with 7 bases sitting between them. CDR3 DNA sequence: TGCAGTGTGCCGATCACCGGGGAGCTGTTTTTT. Amino acids: CSVPITGELFF.

CDR3 sequence reads: CASSQESSAVLAKNIQYF. The CDR3 DNA reads as TGTGCCAGCAGCCAAGAGTCCTCTGCGGTACTAGCCAAAAACATTCAGTACTTC. This chain links TRBV4-2 with TRBJ2-4; D gene ambiguous. Germline CDR1 is LGHNA and CDR2 is YNFKEQ. Trimming removed 0 bases at V and 0 bases at J, with 15 bases between. This CDR3 has 18 amino acids.

This rearrangement joins TRBV10-3 to TRBJ2-3; maybe TRBD1 (6 bases). Per germline, CDR1 ENHRY and CDR2 SYGVKD. The V gene lost 10 bases and the J gene lost 5 bases, with 22 bases spanning the gap. This CDR3 contains 15 residues. The CDR3 coding sequence is TGTGCCACCAACATCCGGGACACTGCGGGAGATACGCAGTATTTT. Its translation is CATNIRDTAGDTQYF.

This clonotype occurred a few times. V gene TRBV6-2 or TRBV6-3 combines with J gene TRBJ1-1; 8 positions agree with TRBD1. The V segment lost 6 bases and the J segment 12 bases; nucleotides outside the gene matches: 12. Per the germline V gene, CDR1 is MNHEY and CDR2 is SVGEGT. This CDR3 is 13 amino acids long. CDR3 in amino acids: CASRDRQGSRTFF. The DNA of the CDR3 is TGTGCCAGCAGGGACCGACAGGGGTCGAGAACTTTCTTT.

This chain connects TRBV5-6 to TRBJ2-5; D is perhaps TRBD1 (5 bases). V lost 0 bases to trimming and J lost 5 bases, with 11 bases between them. The CDR3 loop spans 14 amino acids. CDR1 is SGHDT and CDR2 is YYEEEE in the germline V gene. The CDR3 DNA is TGTGCCAGCAGCTTGGCTCAGGGATCGGAGACCCAGTACTTC. It yields the protein CASSLAQGSETQYF.

This chain uses TRBV7-9 with TRBJ1-2; a possible D gene is TRBD1 (5 bases). Trimming shortened V by 2 bases and J by 0 bases, and 13 bases separated the two germline ends. In germline, CDR1 is SEHNR, CDR2 FQNEAQ (reference sequence). CDR3 length: 16 residues. The CDR3, as DNA: TGTGCCAGCAGCTTAATAGGGGTAGGGACTAACTATGGCTACACCTTC. Translating gives CASSLIGVGTNYGYTF.

The chain carries TRBV12-2 and TRBJ2-5; the D segment call TRBD1 is taken from the table without a DNA check. TRBV12-2 is deemed a pseudogene. The CDR3 loop spans 15 amino acids. As DNA, the CDR3 is TGTGCAAGTCGCTCGGACAGGGGGTACCAAGAGACCCAGTACTTC. Its protein is CASRSDRGYQETQYF.

In its sample, this clonotype was seen many times. This chain uses TRBV29-1 with TRBJ2-3, with TRBD1 matching over 8 bases. The V gene end was trimmed by 5 bases and the J gene end by 2 bases; junction bases not matched to a gene: 6. Looked up from germline, CDR1 is SQVTM and CDR2 is ANQGSEA. This CDR3 contains 14 residues. CDR3 nucleotides: TGCAGCGTTTTCCGACAGGGGTACACAGATACGCAGTATTTT. Encoded protein: CSVFRQGYTDTQYF.

A few counts support this clonotype. V and J are TRBV20-1 and TRBJ2-7, with 7 bases aligning to TRBD2. V gave up 5 bases and J gave up 2 bases; unmatched junction bases: 12. Germline V gene lookup returns CDR1 DFQATT and CDR2 SNEGSKA (reference sequence). This CDR3 has 15 residues. CDR3 loop: CSAGSHVGTTYEQYF. CDR3 nucleotide sequence: TGCAGTGCTGGATCACACGTCGGGACTACCTACGAGCAGTACTTC.

This clonotype was counted a few times. This chain connects TRBV11-3 to TRBJ2-7; 9 bases are shared with TRBD2. V shed 1 base, J shed 5 bases, and the junction held 9 bases outside the gene matches. Germline CDR1 is SGHNT and CDR2 is YENEEA. This CDR3 region has 16 residues. In DNA, the CDR3 is TGTGCCAGCAGCTTAGGACTTAGCGGGAGATTGAACGAGCAGTACTTC. It specifies CASSLGLSGRLNEQYF.

This clonotype has only a few counts. V gene TRBV20-1 combines with J gene TRBJ2-5; the D is unclear. V lost 1 base and J lost 2, with 17 bases in between. CDR1 and CDR2 (germline): DFQATT, SNEGSKA (reference sequence). The CDR3 extends over 16 amino acids. The CDR3 sequence: CSARGAETRQQETQYF. CDR3 nucleotide sequence: TGCAGTGCTAGAGGGGCTGAGACGCGTCAACAAGAGACCCAGTACTTC.

The sample holds a few counts of this clonotype. This rearrangement joins TRBV28 to TRBJ2-1; D remains ambiguous. V shed 5 bases and J shed 8 bases, with 13 bases lying between them. This CDR3 region has 13 residues. CDR1 and CDR2 (germline): MDHEN, SYDVKM. The DNA for the CDR3 is TGTGCCAGCAGTACCGCCCTCGTAGATGAGCAGTTCTTC. Its protein product is CASSTALVDEQFF.

The chain employs TRBV6-1 and TRBJ2-7; 7 nucleotides align to TRBD1. This CDR3 region has 14 residues. Germline V gives CDR1 MNHNS, CDR2 SASEGT. V gave up 6 bases and J gave up 4 bases; unmatched junction bases: 9. CDR3 DNA sequence: TGTGCCAGCAGCCCGAGACAGGGATGGTACGAGCAGTACTTC. This gives the protein CASSPRQGWYEQYF.